Shown below are 14 T cell receptor beta chains from a single sample sequenced in a study of T cell responses to AZD1222 COVID-19 vaccine. Clones were read by immunoSEQ multiplex PCR, and TCRdb kept only the in-frame ones, dropping some. The sample includes 45,000 to 60,000 clones, roughly 90% seen only once; the top ten take roughly 2%. Specimen: peripheral blood, collected on day 0 of AZD1222 vaccination. Every receptor here comes from an adult in good health.

The chain links TRBV18 to TRBJ1-5; 7 bases are shared with TRBD1. The V and J ends lost 2 bases and 2 bases, in that order; junction bases with no gene match: 0. Germline loops: CDR1 KGHSH, CDR2 LQKENI. There are 14 residues in the CDR3. The CDR3 protein is CASSPDRGNQPQHF. CDR3 coding DNA: TGTGCCAGCTCACCAGACAGGGGCAATCAGCCCCAGCATTTT.

The chain combines TRBV27 with TRBJ1-6; unclear D gene. Germline V gives CDR1 MNHEY, CDR2 SMNVEV (reference sequence). The V end was cut by 6 bases, the J end by 7 bases, with 16 bases between. The CDR3 consists of 15 residues. CDR3 protein: CASSITSVLNSPLHF. CDR3 sequence (DNA): TGTGCCAGCAGCATTACATCGGTTTTAAATTCACCCCTCCACTTT.

V gene TRBV28 combines with J gene TRBJ2-2, with TRBD1 matching 7 bases. This CDR3 region has 15 residues. The J segment lost 4 bases and the V segment lost 6 bases, leaving 8 bases of the junction unmatched. Germline V lookup: CDR1 MDHEN, CDR2 SYDVKM. This chain's CDR3 is CASRTPGQLTGELFF. The CDR3 region has the DNA TGTGCCAGCAGAACCCCGGGACAGCTCACCGGGGAGCTGTTTTTT.

This clone was seen only once. The chain recombines TRBV18 with TRBJ2-2, with 11 nucleotides matching TRBD2. J lost 7 bases, V lost 6 bases, and 7 bases had no gene match. The germline V gene encodes CDR1 KGHSH and CDR2 LQKENI. The CDR3 length is 15 residues. DNA of the CDR3: TGTGCCAGCTCGCCGACTAGCGGGAATGGCGGGGAGCTGTTTTTT. It codes for CASSPTSGNGGELFF.

This chain uses TRBV6-5 with TRBJ1-1, with D hard to call. The CDR3 runs 14 residues. V lost 1 base and J 1 base, leaving 7 bases between the germline ends. Germline CDR1 MNHEY, CDR2 SVGAGI. The CDR3 loop reads CASSYYGTNTEAFF. CDR3 bases: TGTGCCAGCAGTTACTACGGTACGAACACTGAAGCTTTCTTT.

The gene calls are TRBV7-3 and TRBJ2-5; no clear D. Germline V gene data show CDR1 as SGHTA and CDR2 as FQGTGA. This CDR3 is built from 12 residues. Trimming pared 5 bases from V and 9 bases from J, leaving 13 bases between. The CDR3 bases are TGTGCCAGCAGCGAACCACCTCAGCCCCAGTACTTC. Translation gives CASSEPPQPQYF.

The chain is built from TRBV5-1 and TRBJ2-7; 8 bases agree with TRBD1. With 4 bases clipped from V and 7 bases from J, the junction kept 7 bases outside the gene matches. The CDR3 extends over 13 amino acids. The V gene's germline CDR1 is SGHRS and CDR2 YFSETQ. Here the CDR3 reads CASSPQGAGEQYF. The CDR3, as DNA: TGCGCCAGCAGCCCCCAGGGGGCCGGGGAGCAGTACTTC.

The rearrangement uses TRBV6-5 and TRBJ2-1; a possible D gene is TRBD2 (6 bases). Germline V gene sequence: CDR1 MNHEY, CDR2 SVGAGI. Trimming took off 10 bases at V and 4 bases at J, with 11 bases between the two ends. CDR3 length: 12 residues. CDR3 coding DNA: TGTGCCACCTCCGGGACTTACAATGAGCAGTTCTTC. It yields the protein CATSGTYNEQFF.

The V gene is TRBV28, the J gene TRBJ2-7; possible D gene TRBD2, 6 bases. The V end lost 10 bases, the J end lost 5 bases, and 18 bases lay between the germline ends. This CDR3 is built from 13 residues. Per germline, CDR1 MDHEN and CDR2 SYDVKM. The CDR3 here is CATHSGLIHEQYF. The CDR3 DNA reads as TGTGCCACCCACAGCGGGCTAATCCACGAGCAGTACTTC.

This clone was found a few times. The V gene is TRBV10-3, the J gene TRBJ2-1, with D uncertain. Looked up from germline, CDR1 is ENHRY and CDR2 is SYGVKD. The V end lost 4 bases, the J end lost 5 bases, and 6 bases lay between the germline ends. This CDR3 is 12 amino acids long. The CDR3 coding sequence is TGTGCCATCAGTGGGCAAAACAATGAGCAGTTCTTC. Encoded protein: CAISGQNNEQFF.

In the case of this clone: The junction departs from germline at one end; a sequencing error may be responsible. The CDR3 DNA reads as TGCGCCAGCAGCTTTGGCCAGGGAGGGGAGACCCAGTACTTC. Translating it yields CASSFGQGGETQYF. This chain links TRBV7-2 with TRBJ2-5, with 7 bases identical to TRBD2. The CDR3 runs 14 residues. From germline, CDR1 is SGHTA and CDR2 FQGNSA.

The CDR3 spells CASSGIRAYEQYF. The CDR3 DNA is TGTGCCAGCAGTGGTATCAGGGCCTACGAGCAGTACTTC. The J gene is TRBJ2-7, the V gene TRBV2, with D possibly TRBD1 on 5 matching bases. The CDR3 is 13 amino acids. CDR1 is SNHLY, CDR2 FYNNEI, per germline. V lost 4 bases and J 2 bases, leaving 9 bases between the germline ends.

The V gene is TRBV7-3, the J gene TRBJ1-6; the D is unclear. The V and J ends lost 5 bases and 5 bases respectively, with 22 bases between them. This CDR3 is 18 amino acids long. Per the germline V gene, CDR1 is SGHTA and CDR2 is FQGTGA. CDR3 coding DNA: TGTGCCAGCAGCCCGAAGGTATCGGGCACACACGATAATTCACCCCTCCACTTT. Its protein product is CASSPKVSGTHDNSPLHF.

The chain uses TRBV3-1 (or the pseudogene TRBV3-2) and TRBJ2-1; 8 bases are a match to TRBD2. Germline assignment: CDR1 LGHDT and CDR2 YNNKEL (reference sequence). With V trimmed by 1 base and J by 12 bases, 8 bases remained unmatched. This CDR3 has 14 amino acids. The DNA of the CDR3 is TGTGCCAGCAGCCAAGGCCCTAGCGGGTGGGGGCAGTTCTTC. Residues: CASSQGPSGWGQFF.